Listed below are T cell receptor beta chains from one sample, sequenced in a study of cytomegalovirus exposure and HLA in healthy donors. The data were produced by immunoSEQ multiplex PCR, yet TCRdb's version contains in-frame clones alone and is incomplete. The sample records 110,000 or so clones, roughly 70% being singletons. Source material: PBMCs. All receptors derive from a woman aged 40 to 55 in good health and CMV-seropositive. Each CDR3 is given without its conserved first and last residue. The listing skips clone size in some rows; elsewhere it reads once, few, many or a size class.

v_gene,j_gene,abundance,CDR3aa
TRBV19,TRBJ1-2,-,ASSMQGNYGYT
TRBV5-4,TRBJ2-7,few,ASSLLAETREQY
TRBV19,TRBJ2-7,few,ASSIISQGPSYEQY
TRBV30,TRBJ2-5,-,AWSRPGNYAQY
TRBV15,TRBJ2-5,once,ATSREARGGETQY
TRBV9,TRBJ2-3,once,ASSVDSRTDTQY
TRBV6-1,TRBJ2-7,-,ASSEFGTGTYEQY
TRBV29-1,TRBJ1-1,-,SVYRDSMNTEAF
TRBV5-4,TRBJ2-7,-,ASSTSGRPSYEQY
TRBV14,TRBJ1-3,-,ASDPRTSWTIY
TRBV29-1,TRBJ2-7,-,SVGGGQSYEQY
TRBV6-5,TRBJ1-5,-,ASSYDRSNQPQH
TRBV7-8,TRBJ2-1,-,ASSPYGAYNEQF
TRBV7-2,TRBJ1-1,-,ASSLGSDTEAF
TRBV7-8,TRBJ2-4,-,ASSLARGPLVNIQY
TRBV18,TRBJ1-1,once,ASSRGAVSDTEAF
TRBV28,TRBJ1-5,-,ASRTGQGSQPQH
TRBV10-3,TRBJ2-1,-,AINRDSSYNEQF
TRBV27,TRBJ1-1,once,ASSLGTGANTEAF
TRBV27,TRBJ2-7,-,ASSLALTGLYEQY
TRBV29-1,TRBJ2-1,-,SVGYSSAGNEQF
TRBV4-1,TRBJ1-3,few,ASSQEGVVRTGVNTIY
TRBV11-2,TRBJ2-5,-,ASSSRGGGMQETQY
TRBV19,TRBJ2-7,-,ASSTSGGFYEQY
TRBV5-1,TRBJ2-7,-,ASSFQQGSGEQY
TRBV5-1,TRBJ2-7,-,ASSGGTQGEQY
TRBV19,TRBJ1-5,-,ASSVGTDSNQPQH
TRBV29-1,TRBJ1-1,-,SVRGGFESTEAF
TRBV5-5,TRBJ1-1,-,ASSFGQQNTEAF
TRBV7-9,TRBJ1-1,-,ASNERSQEAF
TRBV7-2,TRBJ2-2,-,ASSSSGTTNTGELF
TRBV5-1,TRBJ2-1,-,ASSSSGGYNEQF
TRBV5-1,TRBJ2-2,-,ASRLPGDGNTGELF
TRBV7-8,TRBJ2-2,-,ASSLRNGLARKGGTGELF
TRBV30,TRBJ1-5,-,AWSRQEYQPQH
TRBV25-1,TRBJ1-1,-,ASSDQAGLVMNTEAF
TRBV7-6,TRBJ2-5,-,ASSPPGPEETQY